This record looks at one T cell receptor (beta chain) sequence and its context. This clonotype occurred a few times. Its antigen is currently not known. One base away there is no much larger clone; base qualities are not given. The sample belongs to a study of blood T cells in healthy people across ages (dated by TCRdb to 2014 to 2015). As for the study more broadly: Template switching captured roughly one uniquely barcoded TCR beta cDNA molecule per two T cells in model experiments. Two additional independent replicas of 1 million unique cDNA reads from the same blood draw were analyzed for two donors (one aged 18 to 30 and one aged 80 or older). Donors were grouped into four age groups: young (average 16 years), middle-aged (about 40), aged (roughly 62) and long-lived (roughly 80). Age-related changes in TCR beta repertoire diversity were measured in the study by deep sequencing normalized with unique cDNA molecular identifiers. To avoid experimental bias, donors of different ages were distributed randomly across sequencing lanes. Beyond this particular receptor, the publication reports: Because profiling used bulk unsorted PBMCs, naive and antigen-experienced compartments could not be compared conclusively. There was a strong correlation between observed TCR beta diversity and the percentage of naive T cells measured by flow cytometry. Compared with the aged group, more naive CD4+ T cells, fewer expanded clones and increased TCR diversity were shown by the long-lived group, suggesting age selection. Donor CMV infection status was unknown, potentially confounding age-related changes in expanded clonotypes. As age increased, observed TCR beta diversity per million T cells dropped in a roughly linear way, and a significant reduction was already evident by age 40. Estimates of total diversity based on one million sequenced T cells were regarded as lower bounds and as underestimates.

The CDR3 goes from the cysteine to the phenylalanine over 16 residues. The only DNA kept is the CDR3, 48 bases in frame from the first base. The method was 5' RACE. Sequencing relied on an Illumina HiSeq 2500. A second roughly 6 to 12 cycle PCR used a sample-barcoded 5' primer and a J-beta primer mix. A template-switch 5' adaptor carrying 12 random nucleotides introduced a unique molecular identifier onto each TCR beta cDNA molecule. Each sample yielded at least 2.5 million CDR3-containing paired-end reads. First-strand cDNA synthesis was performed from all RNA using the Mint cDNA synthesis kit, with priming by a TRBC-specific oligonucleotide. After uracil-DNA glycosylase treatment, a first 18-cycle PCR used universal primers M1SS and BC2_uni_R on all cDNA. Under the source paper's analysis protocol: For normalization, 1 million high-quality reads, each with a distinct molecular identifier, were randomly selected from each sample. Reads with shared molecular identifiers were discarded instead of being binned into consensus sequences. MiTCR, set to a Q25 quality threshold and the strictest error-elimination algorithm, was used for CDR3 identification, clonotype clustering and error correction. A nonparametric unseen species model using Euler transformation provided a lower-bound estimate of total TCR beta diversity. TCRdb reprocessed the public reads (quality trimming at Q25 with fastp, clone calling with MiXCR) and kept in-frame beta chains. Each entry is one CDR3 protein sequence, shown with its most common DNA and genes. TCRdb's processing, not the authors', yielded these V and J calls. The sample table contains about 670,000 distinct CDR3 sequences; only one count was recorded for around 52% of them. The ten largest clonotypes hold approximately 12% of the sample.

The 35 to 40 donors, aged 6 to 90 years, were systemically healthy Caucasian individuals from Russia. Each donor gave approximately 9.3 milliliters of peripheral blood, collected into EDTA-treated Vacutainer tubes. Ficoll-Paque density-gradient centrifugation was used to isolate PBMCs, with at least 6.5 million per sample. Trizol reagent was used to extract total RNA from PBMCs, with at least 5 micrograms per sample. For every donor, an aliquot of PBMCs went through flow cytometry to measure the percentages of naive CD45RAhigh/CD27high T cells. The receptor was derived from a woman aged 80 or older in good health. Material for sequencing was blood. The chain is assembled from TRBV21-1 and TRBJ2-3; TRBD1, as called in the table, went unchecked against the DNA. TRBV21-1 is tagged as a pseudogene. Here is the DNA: TGTGCCAGCAGCAAAGAGAGGACAGGTCCTGGTTGTACGCAGTATTTT. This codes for CASSKERTGPGCTQYF.